This TCR delta chain was profiled in a study of delta chains in infants with herpesvirus infections (dated by TCRdb to the early 2020s). About the full investigation: To characterize gammadelta T cell responses to primary cytomegalovirus (CMV) infection, researchers prospectively followed a birth cohort of Ugandan infants starting at birth. The study looked for a public fetal Vdelta1/Vgamma8 gammadelta TCR clonotype in infants infected with CMV after birth. From PBMC, gammadelta TCRs were sequenced for around 19 CMV-infected infants (one congenitally infected) and about eight CMV-uninfected infants who had sufficient sample available. Infant blood samples were grouped into approximate age categories of 1.5, 4, 8 and 12 months. Previously published Belgian fetal and cord blood gammadelta TCR data were included only for comparison and were not generated in this cohort.

Within its sample, this clone is large (0.1 to 1%). It lacks a known antigen. No base quality values were provided; no much bigger clone lies one nucleotide off. Here V drops 0 bases and J drops 4 bases, and the junction holds 5 bases not matched to any gene. As encoded in the germline V gene, CDR1 is TSWWSYY while CDR2 is QGS. The CDR3, cysteine through phenylalanine, is 15 amino acids long. Only the CDR3 DNA is retained, 45 bases long and in frame from the first base. In Kampala, Uganda, pregnant women receiving prenatal care were recruited and their infants were enrolled, and documentation of maternal HIV status was required. Home visits to families took place weekly, and collection of infant clinical information, oral swabs and peripheral blood began at 6 weeks of age and was repeated every 4 months after that. Blood was drawn into heparin tubes, and PBMC were isolated via Ficoll-Paque density gradient centrifugation and then cryopreserved.

Library construction relied on RT-PCR. TCR cDNA was generated by reverse transcription of PBMC RNA with SuperScript II and gamma-chain- and delta-chain-specific primers. Purification of cDNA was performed with AMPure XP beads, after which the cDNA was amplified and indexed with Illumina adapters by means of the Nextera XT Index Kit. An Illumina MiSeq with a V2 300-cycle kit was used to sequence the gammadelta TCR libraries. Concerning the study's data processing: Using MiXCR v2.1.12, CDR3 sequences were assembled, and reads were mapped onto D, J and V genes obtained from GenBank. VDJtools v1.2.1 was used to carry out repertoire analyses of the CDR3 clonotypes. TCRdb called clones anew from the public reads via CATT; matching DNA rows were later pooled. The authors' filters were not applied to this entry. Within this sample are about 960 delta-chain clones, with approximately 9.6% of them counted one time only. Of the sample, just under 6% falls within the top ten clones.

The study at large found these results: The public clonotype was found only at the first time point after infection and was absent in uninfected infants and in those infected after 120 days. The public Vdelta1 clonotype was detected in 4 of 18 CMV-infected infants, namely three infected postnatally before 120 days of age and the congenitally infected infant. Public-clonotype frequency among Vdelta1 cells appeared to correlate inversely with age at infection and decayed rapidly, seemingly not persisting beyond around two months. In CMV-uninfected infants, the public clonotype might still exist at levels below the detection limit. The authors acknowledged a small sample size and a lack of race- or environment-matched controls, because almost all Ugandans acquire CMV before adulthood.

The sequence joins TRDV1 to TRDJ1, and 7 junctional nucleotides match TRDD3. This receptor was obtained from a human donor who was a Ugandan infant, either HIV-exposed or HIV-unexposed (not recorded which). The sample consisted of peripheral blood, taken at time point 2 of longitudinal follow-up. The CDR3 protein sequence reads: CALGELRTGDDKLIF. The bases read TGTGCTCTTGGGGAACTAAGGACTGGGGACGATAAACTCATCTTT.